This T cell receptor beta chain was recovered during a study of shared clonotypes between healthy human individuals. Study-wide results and limits: Lower generation probabilities were found for non-shared clonotypes than for those shared by all four donors.

Naive CD8 cells were CD45RO-negative, positively selected for CCR7, excluding terminally differentiated effector memory CD45RA+ cells. The assay was immunoSEQ multiplex PCR, and TCRdb's table has in-frame clones only and misses some. The sample shows 760,000 or so clones, roughly 96% of them seen only once. Points on this clone: Its antigen is still unknown. Other DNA sequences in the same sample also yield this CDR3.

The V end lost 3 bases, the J end lost 4 bases, and 7 bases lay between the germline ends. The CDR3 sequence is 12 residues long. The germline CDR1 and CDR2 sequences are SEHNR and FQNEAQ (reference sequence). The sample was naive CD8+ T cells sorted from blood. The chain employs TRBV7-9 and TRBJ2-7; no reliable D call. This clonotype was obtained from a man aged 25 to 45 in good health. DNA for the CDR3: TGTGCCAGCAGCTTTCCAAGTTACGAGCAGTACTTC. Its protein is CASSFPSYEQYF.